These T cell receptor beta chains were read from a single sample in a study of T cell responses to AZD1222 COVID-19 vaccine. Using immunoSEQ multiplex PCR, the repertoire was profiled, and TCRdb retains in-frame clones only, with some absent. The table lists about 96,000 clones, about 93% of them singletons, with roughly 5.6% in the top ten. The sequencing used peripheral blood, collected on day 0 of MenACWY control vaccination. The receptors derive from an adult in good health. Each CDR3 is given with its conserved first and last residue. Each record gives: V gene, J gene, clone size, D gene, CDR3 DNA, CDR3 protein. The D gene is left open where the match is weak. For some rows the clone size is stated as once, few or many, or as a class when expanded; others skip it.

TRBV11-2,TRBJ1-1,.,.,TGTGCCAGCAGCCCGGGGAGCCCGGGCTTAGCTTTCTTT,CASSPGSPGLAFF
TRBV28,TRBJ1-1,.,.,TGTGCCAGCAGTTTTCACCGCCTGGAGGGAGACACTGAAGCTTTCTTT,CASSFHRLEGDTEAFF
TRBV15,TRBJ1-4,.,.,TGTGCCACCGCGCGGGGGATTAATGAAAAACTGTTTTTT,CATARGINEKLFF
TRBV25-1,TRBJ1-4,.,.,TGTGCCAGCAGCACAGATCCGGGAACTAATGAAAAACTGTTTTTT,CASSTDPGTNEKLFF
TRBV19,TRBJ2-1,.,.,TGTGCCAGTAGTATAGTCAGGATGGAGAATGAGCAGTTCTTC,CASSIVRMENEQFF
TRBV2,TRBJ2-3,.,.,TGTGCCAGCGGGACCGGGACAACGGGGACTGATACGCAGTATTTT,CASGTGTTGTDTQYF
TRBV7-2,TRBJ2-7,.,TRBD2,TGTGCCAGCAGCTTTCCGGGACTAGCGGGGATAAGCTCCTACGAGCAGTACTTC,CASSFPGLAGISSYEQYF
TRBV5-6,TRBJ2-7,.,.,TGTGCCAGCAGCTTGGACGGACTCTACGAGCAGTACTTC,CASSLDGLYEQYF
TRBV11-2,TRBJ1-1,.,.,TGTGCCAGCAGCTTGTATGGGGCCACTGAAGCTTTCTTT,CASSLYGATEAFF
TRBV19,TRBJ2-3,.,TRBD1,TGTGCCAGTAGTACCTCACAACACGGACAGGGAATAATGGGCACAGATACGCAGTATTTT,CASSTSQHGQGIMGTDTQYF
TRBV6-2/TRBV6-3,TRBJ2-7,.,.,TGTGCCAGCAGTTACGTGGCCTACGAGCAGTACTTC,CASSYVAYEQYF
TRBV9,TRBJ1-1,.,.,TGTGCCAGCAGCCCCGGACAGAACACTGAAGCTTTCTTT,CASSPGQNTEAFF
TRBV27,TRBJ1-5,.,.,TGTGCCAGCAGTTTATTCCGCAGGGGTGAGGCCAACAGTCAGCCCCAGCATTTT,CASSLFRRGEANSQPQHF
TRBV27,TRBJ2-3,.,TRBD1,TGTGCCAGCAGTTTAGACCCGCAGGGGGCAAGAGATACGCAGTATTTT,CASSLDPQGARDTQYF
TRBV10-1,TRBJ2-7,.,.,TGCGCCAGCAGTGGCGCGGTGGGATACGAGCAGTACTTC,CASSGAVGYEQYF
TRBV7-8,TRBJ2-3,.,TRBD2,TGTGCCAGCAGCTCCACTAGCGGGGGGCTACTCCGTTTGGATACGCAGTATTTT,CASSSTSGGLLRLDTQYF
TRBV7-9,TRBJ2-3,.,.,TGTGCCAGCAGATCAAATCGATCTACAGATACGCAGTATTTT,CASRSNRSTDTQYF
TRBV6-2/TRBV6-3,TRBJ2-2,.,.,TGTGCCAGCAGCTCCGTGAACACCGGGGAGCTGTTTTTT,CASSSVNTGELFF
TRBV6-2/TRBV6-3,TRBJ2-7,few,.,TGTGCCAGCAGTCACCTCTGGGACTTTTTCTACGAGCAGTACTTC,CASSHLWDFFYEQYF
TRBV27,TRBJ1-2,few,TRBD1,TGTGCCAGCACGGACAGGGGCTCTGGCTACACCTTC,CASTDRGSGYTF
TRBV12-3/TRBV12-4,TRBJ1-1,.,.,TGTGCCAGCAGTTTAGCGGTTAGGACAGAAGCTTTCTTT,CASSLAVRTEAFF
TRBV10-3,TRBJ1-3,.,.,TGTGCCATCAGTCTACAGGGCTCTGGAAACACCATATATTTT,CAISLQGSGNTIYF
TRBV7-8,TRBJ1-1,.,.,TGTGCCAGCAGCTTAGTAGCGGGGGCGAACACTGAAGCTTTCTTT,CASSLVAGANTEAFF
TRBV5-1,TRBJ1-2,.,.,TGCGCCAGCAGCTTGGGGATATGGGGGGCCTCTAACTATGGCTACACCTTC,CASSLGIWGASNYGYTF
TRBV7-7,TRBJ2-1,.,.,TGTGCTAGCAGCTTAGGGGTTGTCGATGAGCAGTTCTTC,CASSLGVVDEQFF
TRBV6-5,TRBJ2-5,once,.,TGTGCCAGCAGTTACGTCGCGGCAGGGGAAGAGACCCAGTACTTC,CASSYVAAGEETQYF
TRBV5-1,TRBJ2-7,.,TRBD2,TGCGCCAGCAGCCCCGGGCGGCTAGCGGGGGGTTACGAGCAGTACTTC,CASSPGRLAGGYEQYF
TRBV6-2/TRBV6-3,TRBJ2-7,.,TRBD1,TGTGCCAGCAGTTTCGGCCAGGGGGTGTACGAGCAGTACTTC,CASSFGQGVYEQYF
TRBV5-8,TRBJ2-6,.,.,TGTGCCAGCAGCTTGGCCGAGACAACGTGGGCTGGGGCCAACGTCCTGACTTTC,CASSLAETTWAGANVLTF
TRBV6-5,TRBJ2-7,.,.,TGTGCCAGCACCCCCCGGGGGTTCTACGAGCAGTACTTC,CASTPRGFYEQYF
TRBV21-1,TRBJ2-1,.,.,TGTGCCAGCAGCAAGACATGTCCCAATGAGCAGTTCTTC,CASSKTCPNEQFF
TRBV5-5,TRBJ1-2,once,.,TGTGCCAGCAGCTTGGTTTCAGGGCTTAACTATGGCTACACCTTC,CASSLVSGLNYGYTF
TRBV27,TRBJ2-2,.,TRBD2,TGTGCCAGCAGTCCGGACGGGGGGGCATCCGCGAACACCGGGGAGCTGTTTTTT,CASSPDGGASANTGELFF
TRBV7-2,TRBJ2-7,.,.,TGTGCCAGCAGCTTTGCGGGTTACTCCTACGAGCAGTACTTC,CASSFAGYSYEQYF
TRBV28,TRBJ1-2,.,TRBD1,TGTGCCAGCAGTTTATTAGCAGGGGGAAAGGGCTACACCTTC,CASSLLAGGKGYTF
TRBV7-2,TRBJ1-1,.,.,TGTGCCAGCAGCTTAGGTGCAGGGAACACTGAAGCTTTCTTT,CASSLGAGNTEAFF
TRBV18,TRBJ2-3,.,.,TGTGCCAGCTCACCTCAGGGGAAGACAGATACGCAGTATTTT,CASSPQGKTDTQYF